What follows are 17 T cell receptor beta chains derived from one specimen sequenced in a study of T cell responses to AZD1222 COVID-19 vaccine (dated by TCRdb to 2020 to 2022). The time point label, as the study defines it: baseline before first vaccination. The treatment or condition label of this sample denotes: meningococcal conjugate vaccine given as trial control. The receptor library was made with the immunoSEQ multiplex PCR assay. TCRdb carries this immuneACCESS record with in-frame sequences only. Its versions omit some clonotypes, under half of them owing to an unresolved V gene in the studies checked, with the rest unexplained. Across this sample there are about 92,000 clones, with 80% to 90% seen only once. Around a tenth of the sample belongs to the ten largest clones. Here the sequenced sample was peripheral blood, taken on day 0 of MenACWY control vaccination. Receptors originate from an adult in good health.

The V call is TRBV4-3, the J call TRBJ2-5; the D gene is possibly TRBD1 (5 bases). Per the germline V gene, CDR1 is LGHNA and CDR2 is YSLEER. V lost 1 base, J lost 4 bases, and 16 bases lay in between. The CDR3 runs 16 residues. The CDR3 region has the DNA TGCGCCAGCAGCCAAGTATATCAGGGTGGTCGAGAGACCCAGTACTTC. Its protein is CASSQVYQGGRETQYF.

This clone has just a few counts. The chain has TRBV27 and TRBJ1-3; D uncertain. This CDR3 has 15 residues. Germline V gene lookup returns CDR1 MNHEY and CDR2 SMNVEV (reference sequence). V gave up 5 bases and J gave up 2 bases, with 13 bases separating them. The chain's CDR3 is CASSPQSGTGNTIYF. The CDR3 region has the DNA TGTGCCAGCAGTCCCCAATCGGGGACTGGAAACACCATATATTTT.

V usage is TRBV6-5 and J usage is TRBJ2-7; 7 positions match TRBD1. After removal of 7 bases from V and 1 base from J, the junction contained 10 bases not matched to a gene. The CDR3 spans 15 residues. Germline-derived CDR1 and CDR2 are MNHEY and SVGAGI. CDR3 in DNA: TGTGCCAGCAAACTCGGACAGGCCGGATCCTACGAGCAGTACTTC. It yields the protein CASKLGQAGSYEQYF.

DNA for the CDR3: TGCAGTGCTAGTCAGGGGGATCAGCCCCAGCATTTT. This sequence encodes CSASQGDQPQHF. The gene calls are TRBV20-1 and TRBJ1-5, with 7 bases matching TRBD1. The CDR3 is 12 amino acids. The junction had 1 base not matched to a gene; V was cut back by 3 bases and J by 5 bases. From germline, CDR1 is DFQATT and CDR2 SNEGSKA (reference sequence).

This clone was observed many times. The rearrangement uses TRBV4-1 and TRBJ2-7; perhaps TRBD2 as D (6 bases). The length of the CDR3 is 15 residues. The V end was cut by 1 base, the J end by 0 bases, with 10 bases between. CDR1 and CDR2 (germline): MGHRA, YSYEKL. The CDR3 nucleotides are TGCGCCAGCAGCCAAGGGGGACTCAGCTCCTACGAGCAGTACTTC. Its protein is CASSQGGLSSYEQYF.

CDR3 in amino acids: CASKETWRDTEAFF. The CDR3, as DNA: TGTGCCAGCAAAGAGACCTGGAGGGACACTGAAGCTTTCTTT. The genes are TRBV6-5 and TRBJ1-1, with D unresolved. The CDR3 is 14 amino acids. Germline V gives CDR1 MNHEY, CDR2 SVGAGI. Trimming took 7 bases from V and 3 from J, leaving 15 bases between them.

The gene calls are TRBV27 and TRBJ2-7; 8 nucleotides line up with TRBD1. The CDR3 loop spans 15 amino acids. V was pared by 0 bases and J by 2 bases, with 3 bases of the junction left unmatched. Germline V gene data show CDR1 as MNHEY and CDR2 as SMNVEV (reference sequence). This CDR3 reads CASSLSDRGTYEQYF. The CDR3, as DNA: TGTGCCAGCAGTTTATCAGACAGGGGCACCTACGAGCAGTACTTC.

The rearrangement uses TRBV6-6 and TRBJ2-7, with D perhaps given as TRBD1 or TRBD2 (8 bases each). Trimming pared 4 bases from V and 5 bases from J, leaving 18 bases between. Per germline, CDR1 MNHNY and CDR2 SVGAGI (reference sequence). CDR3 length equals 15 residues. The CDR3 reads CASSFNRGTRDEQYF. CDR3 sequence (DNA): TGTGCCAGCAGTTTCAACAGGGGGACTAGGGACGAGCAGTACTTC.

The genes are TRBV4-2 and TRBJ1-5; tentative D call: TRBD1 (5 bases). The V end was cut by 0 bases, the J end by 2 bases, with 8 bases between. This CDR3 spans 15 amino acids. Germline-derived CDR1 and CDR2 are LGHNA and YNFKEQ. This chain's CDR3 is CASSQDEQGNQPQHF. DNA for the CDR3: TGTGCCAGCAGCCAAGATGAACAGGGCAATCAGCCCCAGCATTTT.

This chain connects TRBV28 to TRBJ2-2, with 8 bases identical to TRBD1. The trim removed 5 bases at V and 5 bases at J, leaving 7 bases unmatched. There are 15 residues in the CDR3. From germline, CDR1 is MDHEN and CDR2 SYDVKM. CDR3 bases: TGTGCCAGCAGTCCGAGACAGGGGAGTACCGGGGAGCTGTTTTTT. Translating gives CASSPRQGSTGELFF.

A few counts support this clone. The V gene is TRBV19, the J gene TRBJ1-4; 9 positions match TRBD1. CDR1 and CDR2 from the germline V gene are LNHDA and SQIVND (reference sequence). V dropped 5 bases and J dropped 7; count of bases not matched to a gene: 8. This CDR3 contains 15 residues. CDR3 sequence (DNA): TGTGCCAGTAGTCTAACAGGGGGCCTCAGTGAAAAACTGTTTTTT. Translating gives CASSLTGGLSEKLFF.

As for this clone: This sample also contains other DNA sequences that code for the same CDR3. This rearrangement joins TRBV6-4 to TRBJ1-1; D possibly corresponds to TRBD1 (6 bases). In germline, CDR1 is MRHNA, CDR2 SNTAGT. The CDR3 runs to 14 residues. Trimming pared 5 bases from V and 1 base from J, leaving 11 bases between. The DNA of the CDR3 is TGTGCCAGCAGTCCCTCACAGGGGAACACTGAAGCTTTCTTT. Its translation is CASSPSQGNTEAFF.

The chain carries TRBV5-1 and TRBJ2-1; TRBD1 matches at 8 bases. Looked up from germline, CDR1 is SGHRS and CDR2 is YFSETQ. This CDR3 is 16 amino acids long. The V segment lost 2 bases and the J segment 8 bases; nucleotides outside the gene matches: 12. As DNA, the CDR3 is TGCGCCAGCAGCTTTCAGGACAGGGTCTTAGTCGATGAGCAGTTCTTC. This sequence encodes CASSFQDRVLVDEQFF.

For the CDR3, the DNA is TGTGCCAGCAGCTTAACCCCTAGCACAGATACGCAGTATTTT. Amino acids: CASSLTPSTDTQYF. The rearrangement uses TRBV7-6 and TRBJ2-3; no reliable D call. There are 14 residues in the CDR3. The germline V gene encodes CDR1 SGHVS and CDR2 FNYEAQ. V lost 2 bases and J 0 bases, leaving 6 bases between the germline ends.

The CDR3 DNA reads as TGTGCCAGCAGACTGACAGTCCGGACAGAGCAATTCCAAGAGACCCAGTACTTC. It translates to CASRLTVRTEQFQETQYF. The chain combines TRBV11-2 with TRBJ2-5; D possibly corresponds to TRBD1 (6 bases). The CDR3 totals 18 residues. CDR1 and CDR2 (germline): SGHAT, FQNNGV. Trimming cost V 6 bases and J 1 base, with 24 bases left between them.

This clone was detected only once. The chain employs TRBV7-3 and TRBJ2-2; 7 nucleotides match TRBD2. This CDR3 has 13 residues. J lost 1 base, V lost 8 bases, and 1 base had no gene match. CDR1 is SGHTA and CDR2 is FQGTGA in the germline V gene. In DNA, the CDR3 is TGTGCCAGCGGGAGGGAGAACACCGGGGAGCTGTTTTTT. Protein product: CASGRENTGELFF. The entire variable domain, with the rest obtained from reference TRBV7-3 and TRBJ2-2, is as follows: GAGVSQTPSNKVTEKGKYVELRCDPISGHTALYWYRQSLGQGPEFLIYFQGTGAADDSGLPNDRFFAVRPEGSVSTLKIQRTERGDSAVYLCASGRENTGELFFGEGSRLTVL.

The rearrangement uses TRBV7-2 and TRBJ1-2, with TRBD1 as a possible D gene (6 bases). Trimming shortened V by 0 bases and J by 4 bases, and 9 bases separated the two germline ends. CDR1 and CDR2 from the germline V gene are SGHTA and FQGNSA. The CDR3 extends over 14 amino acids. CDR3 residues: CASSLAQGLYGYTF. CDR3 DNA: TGTGCCAGCAGCTTAGCACAGGGTCTCTATGGCTACACCTTC.